This TCR beta chain was profiled in a study of shared clonotypes between healthy human individuals. CDR1 and CDR2 (germline): PRHDT, FYEKMQ (reference sequence). This CDR3 contains 13 residues. Trimming took 5 bases from V and 1 from J, leaving 8 bases between them. Assay used: immunoSEQ multiplex PCR; TCRdb lists only in-frame clones, some missing. Here the sample spans roughly 2.1 million clones, about 92% being singletons. Only CD45RO-negative cells positively selected for CCR7 counted as naive CD8 cells, so terminally differentiated effector memory CD45RA+ cells were excluded. This chain links TRBV13 with TRBJ2-5; maybe TRBD1 (5 bases). This TCR was recovered from a man aged 18 to 35 in good health. Some clones in this sample may be carry-over from other donors' samples. Specimen: naive CD8+ T cells from PBMCs. The chain's CDR3 is CASSPQGQETQYF. Written as DNA, the CDR3 is TGTGCCAGCAGCCCTCAGGGCCAAGAGACCCAGTACTTC.